One sample yielded the 23 T cell receptor beta chains listed below, sequenced in a study of a mutant IDH1 vaccine in newly diagnosed glioma. These TCRs are of unknown antigen specificity. Documented time point: week 47, end of study. It was 300 ug of mutant IDH1 20-mer peptide that made up each vaccine dose, given with topical imiquimod. TCRdb keeps only in-frame clones here, not all; method: immunoSEQ multiplex PCR. Here the sample spans roughly 86,000 clones, around nine tenths being singletons. This specimen was PBMCs, taken from a glioma patient whose treatment included an IDH1 peptide vaccine. The receptor source for this set is a woman in her 50s with glioma.

The chain joins TRBV6-4 to TRBJ2-7; the D call may be TRBD1 or TRBD2 (6 bases each). Trimming stripped 2 bases from V and 5 bases from J, with 19 bases between. The germline CDR1 and CDR2 sequences are MRHNA and SNTAGT. The CDR3 covers 16 residues. As DNA, the CDR3 is TGTGCCAGCAGTGACCCCGTACCACAGGGAGGCAACGAGCAGTACTTC. This sequence encodes CASSDPVPQGGNEQYF.

This clone was found a few times. V and J are TRBV11-2 and TRBJ1-5; perhaps TRBD1 as D (5 bases). V was shortened by 4 bases and J by 4 bases, with 14 bases between the two germline ends. Germline V CDR1 and CDR2: SGHAT, FQNNGV. This CDR3 is 15 amino acids long. CDR3 sequence: CASSSGTRENQPQHF. Written as DNA, the CDR3 is TGTGCCAGCAGCTCAGGGACGAGGGAAAATCAGCCCCAGCATTTT.

This chain links TRBV11-1 with TRBJ1-1; no firm D call. CDR3 length: 13 amino acids. CDR1 and CDR2 (germline): SGHAT, FQDESV (reference sequence). Trimming left V 0 bases short and J 1 base short, with 3 bases between. The CDR3 here is CASSLAPNTEAFF. CDR3 coding DNA: TGTGCCAGCAGCTTAGCGCCGAACACTGAAGCTTTCTTT.

On this clone: Other DNA sequences from this sample encode an identical CDR3 as well. The chain combines TRBV28 with TRBJ2-7; D may be TRBD1 (5 bases). CDR3 length: 12 residues. Germline V CDR1 and CDR2: MDHEN, SYDVKM. The V and J ends lost 2 bases and 3 bases respectively, with 5 bases between them. The CDR3 sequence: CASSLQGYEQYF. Written as DNA, the CDR3 is TGTGCCAGCAGTTTACAGGGCTACGAGCAGTACTTC.

The chain employs TRBV6-5 and TRBJ1-1, with D unresolved. V was pared by 6 bases and J by 1 base, with 12 bases between. The CDR3 has 14 amino acids. The germline V gene has CDR1 MNHEY and CDR2 SVGAGI. The DNA for the CDR3 is TGTGCCAGCAGAGCCGGGATGGGGAACACTGAAGCTTTCTTT. Amino acids: CASRAGMGNTEAFF.

This chain uses TRBV28 with TRBJ1-5; 7 nucleotides align to TRBD1. V shed 4 bases, J shed 4 bases, and the junction held 10 bases outside the gene matches. The V gene's germline CDR1 is MDHEN and CDR2 SYDVKM. The CDR3 sequence is 16 residues long. The CDR3, as DNA: TGTGCCAGCAGTTCAACAGGGACAGCCTTAAATCAGCCCCAGCATTTT. Translation gives CASSSTGTALNQPQHF. Full variable domain (remainder filled in from reference TRBV28 and TRBJ1-5): DVKVTQSSRYLVKRTGEKVFLECVQDMDHENMFWYRQDPGLGLRLIYFSYDVKMKEKGDIPEGYSVSREKKERFSLILESASTNQTSMYLCASSSTGTALNQPQHFGDGTRLSIL.

V and J are TRBV19 and TRBJ2-1, with D unclear. Germline CDR1 LNHDA, CDR2 SQIVND (reference sequence). The CDR3 runs to 14 residues. Trimming took off 3 bases at V and 7 bases at J, with 13 bases between the two ends. The CDR3 spells CASSISVDQNEQFF. The CDR3 DNA follows: TGTGCCAGTAGTATCAGCGTGGACCAAAATGAGCAGTTCTTC.

CDR3 sequence reads: CASSDSNGLAGVYEQYF. The CDR3, as DNA: TGTGCCAGCAGTGACTCAAACGGGCTAGCGGGGGTCTACGAGCAGTACTTC. The J gene is TRBJ2-7, the V gene TRBV6-4; 10 bases map to TRBD2. V lost 0 bases, J lost 3 bases, and 8 bases stayed unmatched. The CDR3 is 17 amino acids. From germline, CDR1 is MRHNA and CDR2 SNTAGT.

This clone appeared a single time. This chain joins TRBV30 and TRBJ1-5, with no clear D. With 0 bases removed from V and 6 bases from J, the gap between germline ends came to 9 bases. In germline, CDR1 is GTSNPN, CDR2 SVGIG (reference sequence). The CDR3 runs to 13 residues. The CDR3 reads CAWSVQRAQPQHF. DNA for the CDR3: TGTGCCTGGAGTGTACAGAGGGCTCAGCCCCAGCATTTT.

This sequence joins TRBV4-1 and TRBJ2-1, with a weak D call TRBD2 (6 bases). V shed 2 bases and J shed 7 bases, with 12 bases lying between them. The length of the CDR3 is 14 residues. CDR1 is MGHRA, CDR2 YSYEKL, per germline. The CDR3 DNA sequence: TGCGCCAGCAGCCAACGTGGGAGGACGAATGAGCAGTTCTTC. Its protein product is CASSQRGRTNEQFF.

This clone has a single count. The chain is built from TRBV11-3 and TRBJ2-7; the match to TRBD2 covers 13 bases. Germline lookup yields CDR1 SGHNT and CDR2 YENEEA. V was clipped by 5 bases and J by 7 bases; unmatched bases: 5. The CDR3 has 14 residues. The DNA for the CDR3 is TGTGCCAGCAGCCCAGGACTAGCGGGAGAAGAGCAGTACTTC. This gives the protein CASSPGLAGEEQYF. The full variable domain, with the rest looked up from reference TRBV11-3 and TRBJ2-7, is EAGVVQSPRYKIIEKKQPVAFWCNPISGHNTLYWYLQNLGQGPELLIRYENEEAVDDSQLPKDRFSAERLKGVDSTLKIQPAELGDSAVYLCASSPGLAGEEQYFGPGTRLTVT.

CDR3: CSVTSGAASNYGYTF. CDR3 in DNA: TGCAGCGTGACGTCCGGGGCAGCGTCTAACTATGGCTACACCTTC. The chain links TRBV29-1 to TRBJ1-2, with D possibly being TRBD1 (5 bases). Germline V gene sequence: CDR1 SQVTM, CDR2 ANQGSEA. This CDR3 is 15 amino acids long. V was clipped by 6 bases and J by 0 bases, with 17 bases between them.

The CDR3 DNA reads TGTGCCATCAGTGCAGAACCCGCGAACACCGGGGAGCTGTTTTTT. Amino acid sequence: CAISAEPANTGELFF. V and J are TRBV10-3 and TRBJ2-2; D uncertain. The CDR3 spans 15 residues. The V end lost 4 bases, the J end lost 0 bases, and 9 bases lay between the germline ends. From germline, CDR1 is ENHRY and CDR2 SYGVKD.

V and J are TRBV27 and TRBJ1-5; 7 nucleotides line up with TRBD1. V gave up 6 bases and J gave up 3 bases; unmatched junction bases: 11. This CDR3 is 16 amino acids long. CDR1 and CDR2 (germline): MNHEY, SMNVEV (reference sequence). CDR3 in amino acids: CASSRVPGQYNQPQHF. The CDR3 DNA reads TGTGCCAGCAGCCGGGTCCCGGGACAGTACAATCAGCCCCAGCATTTT.

The chain couples TRBV28 to TRBJ2-3, with TRBD1 identical over 9 bases. The CDR3 spans 16 residues. Germline lookup yields CDR1 MDHEN and CDR2 SYDVKM. Germline trimming cut 5 bases from V and 5 bases from J; bases unmatched to any gene: 11. The CDR3 protein is CASSLAWTGVGDTQYF. The CDR3 DNA follows: TGTGCCAGCAGTCTTGCCTGGACAGGGGTCGGAGATACGCAGTATTTT.

This clone appeared a single time. This rearrangement joins TRBV13 to TRBJ1-1; D unclear. The CDR3 runs 14 residues. The germline V and J ends were trimmed by 2 bases and 5 bases, with 12 bases remaining between them. Germline CDR1 and CDR2: PRHDT and FYEKMQ (reference sequence). In nucleotides, the CDR3 is TGTGCCAGCAGCTTACCGTCGTCGGAAACTGAAGCTTTCTTT. Protein: CASSLPSSETEAFF. The full variable domain, with the rest looked up from reference TRBV13 and TRBJ1-1, is AAGVIQSPRHLIKEKRETATLKCYPIPRHDTVYWYQQGPGQDPQFLISFYEKMQSDKGSIPDRFSAQQFSDYHSELNMSSLELGDSALYFCASSLPSSETEAFFGQGTRLTVV.

The rearrangement uses TRBV29-1 and TRBJ1-5; no clear D. There are 13 residues in the CDR3. The germline V and J ends were trimmed by 4 bases and 3 bases, with 10 bases remaining between them. CDR1 is SQVTM, CDR2 ANQGSEA, per germline. The CDR3: CSVGVQFNQPQHF. In DNA form, the CDR3 reads TGCAGCGTTGGCGTGCAGTTCAATCAGCCCCAGCATTTT.

This clone has just one count. The rearrangement uses TRBV28 and TRBJ2-7; D gene uncertain. Germline loops: CDR1 MDHEN, CDR2 SYDVKM. V was shortened by 6 bases and J by 0 bases, with 15 bases between the two germline ends. The CDR3 consists of 15 residues. This chain's CDR3 is CASSRAILSSYEQYF. CDR3 sequence (DNA): TGTGCCAGCAGCCGGGCTATCCTGAGCTCCTACGAGCAGTACTTC.

The DNA of the CDR3 is TGTGCCAGCAGGACAGGGGGCGGGAGGACTGAAGCTTTCTTT. Protein: CASRTGGGRTEAFF. The V call is TRBV27, the J call TRBJ1-1; the match to TRBD1 covers 10 bases. With 6 bases clipped from V and 5 bases from J, the junction kept 6 bases outside the gene matches. CDR1 and CDR2 (germline): MNHEY, SMNVEV (reference sequence). CDR3 size: 14 residues.

J is TRBJ2-3 and V is TRBV11-2; D unresolved. This CDR3 is built from 15 residues. V was cut by 0 bases and J by 4 bases, with 11 bases left in between. CDR1 is SGHAT and CDR2 is FQNNGV in the germline V gene. The DNA for the CDR3 is TGTGCCAGCAGCTTAGAGGCGCGGATTTCAGATACGCAGTATTTT. It encodes CASSLEARISDTQYF.

The CDR3 region is CASSFLVRANTEAFF. The CDR3, as DNA: TGTGCCAGCAGCTTTCTGGTCAGGGCGAACACTGAAGCTTTCTTT. The rearrangement joins TRBV5-5 to TRBJ1-1; tentative D call: TRBD1 (5 bases). Germline V gene sequence: CDR1 SGHKS, CDR2 YYEKEE (reference sequence). Trimming stripped 2 bases from V and 1 base from J, with 12 bases between. The CDR3 totals 15 residues.

The rearrangement uses TRBV10-2 and TRBJ2-1; 9 positions match TRBD2. Per germline, CDR1 WSHSY and CDR2 SAAADI. With 3 bases clipped from V and 5 bases from J, the junction kept 5 bases outside the gene matches. The CDR3 consists of 15 residues. CDR3 DNA: TGCGCCAGCAGTGATAGCGGGAGTGGGAACAATGAGCAGTTCTTC. Translated: CASSDSGSGNNEQFF.

The chain employs TRBV5-1 and TRBJ2-7; tentatively, D is TRBD1 (5 bases). This CDR3 spans 14 amino acids. Trimming shortened V by 0 bases and J by 1 base, and 8 bases separated the two germline ends. The germline V gene has CDR1 SGHRS and CDR2 YFSETQ. CDR3 DNA sequence: TGCGCCAGCAGCTTGGACAGGTCGTCCTACGAGCAGTACTTC. It specifies CASSLDRSSYEQYF.